This record looks at one T cell receptor beta chain sequence and its context. The target antigen is unknown. These data originate in a study of cytomegalovirus exposure and HLA in healthy donors. Study results and caveats: When presence/absence was analysed, sequencing depth was taken to be roughly uniform across donors. Reports indicated that the classifier achieved high specificity and sensitivity in diagnosing cytomegalovirus status. The study designated some 180 TCR beta chains cytomegalovirus-associated.

Germline CDR1 reads LNHDA; CDR2 reads SQIVND (reference sequence). The CDR3 covers 15 residues. J gave up 2 bases and V 10 bases, and 13 bases lay outside the gene matches. Amplification used 60 Vbeta primers and 13 Jbeta primers. Generated by immunoSEQ multiplex PCR, the TCRdb table keeps only in-frame clones and is missing some. The sample holds approximately 110,000 clones. The TCR originated in a man younger than 40 in good health and CMV-seronegative. The chain carries TRBV19 and TRBJ2-7; TRBD2 agrees at 8 bases. The specimen sequenced was PBMCs. CDR3 protein: CATRGVRQDTYEQYF. CDR3 in DNA: TGTGCCACGCGGGGGGTGAGACAGGATACCTACGAGCAGTACTTC.